These 11 T cell receptor beta chains came from one sample sequenced in a study of CXCR3-negative and CXCR3-positive naive CD8 T cells (dated by TCRdb to about 2019). These receptors are not linked to any known antigen. The investigation overall reported the following: TRB CDR3s from CXCR3-positive naive cells showed higher hydrophobicity (lower Kidera factor 4), lower energy, and higher strength and volume indices than CXCR3-negative naive cells.

TCRdb shows the sequencer as NextSeq 550. The Human TCR Profiling Kit (MiLaboratory) was used to make UMI-labeled 5' RACE TRB cDNA libraries. TCRdb reprocessed the reads, reporting each CDR3 protein sequence once and no DNA. This specimen's table enumerates 55,000 to 70,000 distinct CDR3 sequences. The top ten clonotypes cover about 0.49% of the sample. Material: naive CXCR3+ CD8+ T cells from blood. The cell subset or site label here, explained by the study, means: CD45RO-CCR7+CD27+CD95- naive CD8+ T cells expressing CXCR3 (TNR3+). The receptor source for this set is a human donor in good health. Some clones in this sample may be carry-over from other donors' samples.

V and J are TRBV29-1 and TRBJ2-2; the D call of TRBD2 rests on TCRdb alone, since no DNA is present to check it. The CDR3 consists of 13 residues. The germline V gene encodes CDR1 SQVTM and CDR2 ANQGSEA. CDR3 sequence reads: CSAGGHNTGEPFF.

V and J are TRBV28 and TRBJ2-5. The germline V gene encodes CDR1 MDHEN and CDR2 SYDVKM. This CDR3 comprises 11 residues. The CDR3 loop is CASSDGGTQYF.

The V call is TRBV15, the J call TRBJ1-6. Germline V gene sequence: CDR1 LNHNV, CDR2 YYDKDF (reference sequence). The CDR3 consists of 14 residues. CDR3 sequence: CATSRVVTDRSLHF. Together with reference TRBV15 and TRBJ1-6, the CDR3 gives the full variable domain: DAMVIQNPRYQVTQFGKPVTLSCSQTLNHNVMYWYQQKSSQAPKLLFHYYDKDFNNEADTPDNFQSRRPNTSFCFLDIRSPGLGDTAMYLCATSRVVTDRSLHFGNGTRLTVT.

The chain links TRBV7-9 to TRBJ2-7; the TCRdb call, TRBD1, lacks DNA for checking. There are 13 residues in the CDR3. CDR1 and CDR2 from the germline V gene are SEHNR and FQNEAQ (reference sequence). CDR3 region: CASNRDRDYEQYF.

The rearrangement links TRBV7-9 to TRBJ2-7; TCRdb's assignment of TRBD1 cannot be checked, as there is no DNA. In germline, CDR1 is SEHNR, CDR2 FQNEAQ (reference sequence). The CDR3 is 14 amino acids. CDR3: CASSEGGGLYEQYF.

This chain connects TRBV28 to TRBJ2-7; without DNA, the TCRdb call of TRBD1 cannot be checked. The CDR3 runs to 12 residues. CDR1 is MDHEN and CDR2 is SYDVKM in the germline V gene. The CDR3 protein is CASSYWGYEQYF.

V usage is TRBV4-3 and J usage is TRBJ1-2; TCRdb proposes TRBD1, but this gene call is untestable without DNA. Germline CDR1 and CDR2: LGHNA and YSLEER. This CDR3 is 15 amino acids long. This CDR3 reads CASAPGDSTNYGYTF.

The chain uses TRBV3-1 and TRBJ2-1. In germline, CDR1 is LGHDT, CDR2 YNNKEL (reference sequence). This CDR3 region has 14 residues. The CDR3: CASSQEDWSNEQFF.

This chain connects TRBV20-1 to TRBJ2-1; TCRdb returns TRBD2, unconfirmable since there is no DNA. This CDR3 has 18 amino acids. Germline V gene data show CDR1 as DFQATT and CDR2 as SNEGSKA (reference sequence). The CDR3 here is CSARGGLAGRNSYNEQFF.

The rearrangement links TRBV11-2 to TRBJ2-5; TCRdb selects TRBD1, and the lack of DNA leaves this call unchecked. Germline V lookup: CDR1 SGHAT, CDR2 FQNNGV. The length of the CDR3 is 15 residues. The CDR3 loop reads CASSDRWTGGETQYF.

This chain uses TRBV29-1 with TRBJ2-7. Per the germline V gene, CDR1 is SQVTM and CDR2 is ANQGSEA. There are 13 residues in the CDR3. CDR3 residues: CSVEDTQAVEQYF.